This is a list of T cell receptor beta chains from one sample in a study of Graves' ophthalmopathy and Graves' hyperthyroidism. TCRdb independently ran MiXCR on the multiplex PCR reads; one entry per CDR3 protein. The sample holds 600,000 to 700,000 distinct CDR3 sequences, about 38% seen once. The sequenced sample was peripheral blood. These receptors all come from an adult man with Graves' ophthalmopathy. Each CDR3 is given with its conserved first and last residue. D genes are given only for firm matches. Clone size is shown for a subset of rows, as once, few, many or a class of expanded clone.

j_call: TRBJ2-5; d_call: -; v_call: TRBV30; clone_size: many; cdr3_nt: TGTGCCTGGAGTCCGGACCTGTATGAGGGAGAGACCCAGTACTTC; cdr3_aa: CAWSPDLYEGETQYF
j_call: TRBJ2-5; d_call: TRBD2; v_call: TRBV2; clone_size: many; cdr3_nt: TGTGCCGGGAGACTAGCGGGAGGAGAGACCCAGTACTTC; cdr3_aa: CAGRLAGGETQYF
j_call: TRBJ1-1; d_call: TRBD1; v_call: TRBV5-4; clone_size: few; cdr3_nt: TGTGCCAGCAACGACGACAGGGTTGGCACTGAAGCTTTCTTT; cdr3_aa: CASNDDRVGTEAFF
j_call: TRBJ2-5; d_call: TRBD2; v_call: TRBV2; clone_size: many; cdr3_nt: TGTGCCAGCAGTCGTACTAGCGCGCAAGAGACCCAGTACTTC; cdr3_aa: CASSRTSAQETQYF
j_call: TRBJ1-3; d_call: -; v_call: TRBV9; clone_size: many; cdr3_nt: TGTGCCAGCAGCGTAGGTGTCGACTCTGGAAACACCATATATTTT; cdr3_aa: CASSVGVDSGNTIYF
j_call: TRBJ1-2; d_call: -; v_call: TRBV6-6; clone_size: -; cdr3_nt: TGTGCCAGCAGCCCCGGGGTTTACTATGGCTACACCTTC; cdr3_aa: CASSPGVYYGYTF
j_call: TRBJ1-6; d_call: -; v_call: TRBV11-2; clone_size: -; cdr3_nt: TGTGCTAGCCAGGACAGCTATAATTCACCCCTCCACTTT; cdr3_aa: CASQDSYNSPLHF
j_call: TRBJ1-2; d_call: -; v_call: TRBV19; clone_size: many; cdr3_nt: TGTGCCAGTAAGGCACGGGCAGAATACTATGGCTACACCTTC; cdr3_aa: CASKARAEYYGYTF
j_call: TRBJ2-5; d_call: -; v_call: TRBV29-1; clone_size: -; cdr3_nt: TGCAGCGTTGATTGGGATCGACAATTAAGGCAGACCCAGTACTTC; cdr3_aa: CSVDWDRQLRQTQYF
j_call: TRBJ2-7; d_call: -; v_call: TRBV7-2; clone_size: many; cdr3_nt: TGTGCCAGCAGCTTTCATGCACGCTACGAGCAGTACTTC; cdr3_aa: CASSFHARYEQYF
j_call: TRBJ2-7; d_call: TRBD1; v_call: TRBV6-1; clone_size: -; cdr3_nt: TGTGCCAGCAGTGGCTCGGGACAGGGAGATCCCTACGAGCAGTACTTC; cdr3_aa: CASSGSGQGDPYEQYF
j_call: TRBJ1-2; d_call: -; v_call: TRBV2; clone_size: many; cdr3_nt: TGTGCCAGCAAAGGGGGGATATCGGAAGGCTACACCTTC; cdr3_aa: CASKGGISEGYTF
j_call: TRBJ1-1; d_call: -; v_call: TRBV2; clone_size: many; cdr3_nt: TGTGCCAGCAGTTCCCCAGGGGAAGCTTTCTTT; cdr3_aa: CASSSPGEAFF
j_call: TRBJ1-5; d_call: -; v_call: TRBV19; clone_size: many; cdr3_nt: TGTGCCAGTAGTATAGGGGGTCGGGGCAATCAGCCCCAGCATTTT; cdr3_aa: CASSIGGRGNQPQHF
j_call: TRBJ2-3; d_call: TRBD2; v_call: TRBV2; clone_size: -; cdr3_nt: TGTGCCAGCAGTTACGGTGCGGGAGGGCCGTCAGATACGCAGTATTTT; cdr3_aa: CASSYGAGGPSDTQYF
j_call: TRBJ1-1; d_call: -; v_call: TRBV25-1; clone_size: once; cdr3_nt: TGTGCCAGCAGTGCTAGCCGACAGAACACTGAAGCTTTCTTT; cdr3_aa: CASSASRQNTEAFF
j_call: TRBJ1-2; d_call: -; v_call: TRBV30; clone_size: -; cdr3_nt: TGTGCCTGGAGTTCGGGAACTAACTATGGCTACACCTTC; cdr3_aa: CAWSSGTNYGYTF
j_call: TRBJ2-7; d_call: -; v_call: TRBV15; clone_size: many; cdr3_nt: TGTGCCACCAGCGGTGGAGGATCCTACGAGCAGTACTTC; cdr3_aa: CATSGGGSYEQYF
j_call: TRBJ1-1; d_call: -; v_call: TRBV2; clone_size: -; cdr3_nt: TGTGCCAGCAGTGAAGGGGGCCCTGCAGCTTCCTTT; cdr3_aa: CASSEGGPAASF
j_call: TRBJ2-6; d_call: -; v_call: TRBV2; clone_size: many; cdr3_nt: TGTGCCAGAGGGTGGGGGGCGGAAGGGGCCAACGTCCTGACTTTC; cdr3_aa: CARGWGAEGANVLTF
j_call: TRBJ2-6; d_call: -; v_call: TRBV27; clone_size: many; cdr3_nt: TGTGCCAGTCGCGGGGTACACTCTGGGGCCAACGTCCTGACTTTC; cdr3_aa: CASRGVHSGANVLTF
j_call: TRBJ1-1; d_call: TRBD1; v_call: TRBV7-9; clone_size: many; cdr3_nt: TGTGCCAGCAGCCCTACAGGGGGGGACACTGAAGCTTTCTTT; cdr3_aa: CASSPTGGDTEAFF
j_call: TRBJ2-1; d_call: TRBD2; v_call: TRBV29-1; clone_size: few; cdr3_nt: TGCAGCGTTTACGGGACTAGCGGACACAATGAGCAGTTCTTC; cdr3_aa: CSVYGTSGHNEQFF
j_call: TRBJ2-7; d_call: -; v_call: TRBV24-1; clone_size: -; cdr3_nt: TGTGCCACCAGCCATTGGGACAAGTCCTACGAGCAGTACTTC; cdr3_aa: CATSHWDKSYEQYF
j_call: TRBJ2-5; d_call: TRBD1; v_call: TRBV7-3; clone_size: many; cdr3_nt: TGTGCCAGCGCTATGACAGGGGCGGAGGAGACCCAGTACTTC; cdr3_aa: CASAMTGAEETQYF
j_call: TRBJ1-1; d_call: -; v_call: TRBV11-3; clone_size: many; cdr3_nt: TGTGCCAGCAGCTTAGTAGCAAGAACACTGTTGAGTTTCTTT; cdr3_aa: CASSLVARTLLSFF
j_call: TRBJ1-2; d_call: -; v_call: TRBV7-2; clone_size: many; cdr3_nt: TGTGCCAGCAGCTCAGGCCTGGAAGGTGGTGGCTACACCTTC; cdr3_aa: CASSSGLEGGGYTF
j_call: TRBJ1-6; d_call: -; v_call: TRBV30; clone_size: few; cdr3_nt: TGTGCCTGGAAAGGTGATGGAGGGTACCCAAATTCACCCCTCCACTTT; cdr3_aa: CAWKGDGGYPNSPLHF
j_call: TRBJ1-4; d_call: -; v_call: TRBV9; clone_size: many; cdr3_nt: TGTGCCAGCAGCGCGACAGCAACTAATGAAAAACTGTTTTTT; cdr3_aa: CASSATATNEKLFF
j_call: TRBJ2-5; d_call: -; v_call: TRBV12-3/TRBV12-4; clone_size: many; cdr3_nt: TGTGCCAGCACGAGGGAAGAGACCCAGTACTTC; cdr3_aa: CASTREETQYF
j_call: TRBJ1-2; d_call: TRBD1; v_call: TRBV19; clone_size: many; cdr3_nt: TGTGCCAGTACCGCGGACAGGGAAAATGGCTACACCTTC; cdr3_aa: CASTADRENGYTF
j_call: TRBJ1-2; d_call: -; v_call: TRBV11-1; clone_size: -; cdr3_nt: TGTGCCAGCAGCTCACCTCAGGATTCGTATGGCTACACCTTC; cdr3_aa: CASSSPQDSYGYTF
j_call: TRBJ1-1; d_call: TRBD1; v_call: TRBV7-9; clone_size: -; cdr3_nt: TGTGCCAGCAGCTCCTTGACAGGGAAAACCACTGAAGCTTTCTTT; cdr3_aa: CASSSLTGKTTEAFF
j_call: TRBJ2-5; d_call: -; v_call: TRBV12-3/TRBV12-4; clone_size: many; cdr3_nt: TGTGCCAGCAGTGCCGGGGCGGGGACCCAGTACTTC; cdr3_aa: CASSAGAGTQYF
j_call: TRBJ1-1; d_call: -; v_call: TRBV29-1; clone_size: -; cdr3_nt: TGCAGCACCCTCGGGAGCACTGAAGCTTTCTTT; cdr3_aa: CSTLGSTEAFF
j_call: TRBJ2-5; d_call: -; v_call: TRBV20-1; clone_size: -; cdr3_nt: TGCAGTGCTTGGGGTACGGGGGAACGGTCCCAGTACTTC; cdr3_aa: CSAWGTGERSQYF
j_call: TRBJ2-2; d_call: -; v_call: TRBV25-1; clone_size: many; cdr3_nt: TGTGCCAGCAGTGATAGTGCCGGGGAGCTGTTTTTT; cdr3_aa: CASSDSAGELFF
j_call: TRBJ2-5; d_call: TRBD2; v_call: TRBV12-3/TRBV12-4; clone_size: many; cdr3_nt: TGTGCCAGCAGCGGGACTAGACAAGAGACCCAGTACTTC; cdr3_aa: CASSGTRQETQYF
j_call: TRBJ2-7; d_call: TRBD1; v_call: TRBV15; clone_size: many; cdr3_nt: TGTGCCACCAGCAGAGGGGGGTTGGGGGACAGGGGCTACGAGCAGTACTTC; cdr3_aa: CATSRGGLGDRGYEQYF
j_call: TRBJ1-2; d_call: -; v_call: TRBV6-2/TRBV6-3; clone_size: few; cdr3_nt: TGTGCCAGTATGGGACTTCTTAACTATGGCTACACCTTC; cdr3_aa: CASMGLLNYGYTF
j_call: TRBJ2-7; d_call: -; v_call: TRBV19; clone_size: few; cdr3_nt: TGTGCCAGTAGTATCCCCGGGACTCCTACCTACGAGCAGTACTTC; cdr3_aa: CASSIPGTPTYEQYF
j_call: TRBJ1-4; d_call: -; v_call: TRBV11-2; clone_size: many; cdr3_nt: TGTGCCAGCAGCGTGCAGGGGAGGGGTGAAAAACTGTTTTTT; cdr3_aa: CASSVQGRGEKLFF
j_call: TRBJ1-3; d_call: -; v_call: TRBV6-6; clone_size: many; cdr3_nt: TGTGCCAGCAGTTACTCCTTGGGAAACACCATATATTTT; cdr3_aa: CASSYSLGNTIYF
j_call: TRBJ1-1; d_call: -; v_call: TRBV12-3/TRBV12-4; clone_size: many; cdr3_nt: TGTGCCAGCAGCTTCGGGGGAACTGAAGCTTTCTTT; cdr3_aa: CASSFGGTEAFF
j_call: TRBJ1-5; d_call: TRBD1; v_call: TRBV7-8; clone_size: many; cdr3_nt: TGTGCCAGCAGCCTAGACAGGACAGGGAGCAATCAGCCCCAGCATTTT; cdr3_aa: CASSLDRTGSNQPQHF
j_call: TRBJ1-2; d_call: -; v_call: TRBV7-3; clone_size: -; cdr3_nt: TGTGCCAGCAGCTTAAAGGGAACGGAATTTGGCTACACCTTC; cdr3_aa: CASSLKGTEFGYTF
j_call: TRBJ1-5; d_call: TRBD1; v_call: TRBV15; clone_size: -; cdr3_nt: TGTGCCACCAGCAGAGATAGGGACAGGGGTAATCAGCCCCAGCATTTT; cdr3_aa: CATSRDRDRGNQPQHF
j_call: TRBJ1-1; d_call: TRBD1; v_call: TRBV6-5; clone_size: many; cdr3_nt: TGTGCCAGTTCGGGACAGGGGGCGGAAGCTTTCTTT; cdr3_aa: CASSGQGAEAFF
j_call: TRBJ2-7; d_call: -; v_call: TRBV10-3; clone_size: -; cdr3_nt: TGTGCCATCAGTGAGTCCAAGGGATCCTACGAGCAGTACTTC; cdr3_aa: CAISESKGSYEQYF
j_call: TRBJ2-5; d_call: -; v_call: TRBV19; clone_size: -; cdr3_nt: TGTGCCAGTAGGGCGGACCAACAGGGATGGAAGACCCAGTACTTC; cdr3_aa: CASRADQQGWKTQYF
j_call: TRBJ1-3; d_call: -; v_call: TRBV10-3; clone_size: many; cdr3_nt: TGTGCCATCAGGCCCGAGACCTCTGGAAACACCATATATTTT; cdr3_aa: CAIRPETSGNTIYF
j_call: TRBJ2-7; d_call: -; v_call: TRBV29-1; clone_size: many; cdr3_nt: TGCAGCGTTCTGGACTCCCCCTACGAGCAGTACTTC; cdr3_aa: CSVLDSPYEQYF
j_call: TRBJ1-1; d_call: -; v_call: TRBV4-3; clone_size: many; cdr3_nt: TGCGCCAGCAGCCAAGGGTCAGCTCGAGCTGAAGCTTTCTTT; cdr3_aa: CASSQGSARAEAFF
j_call: TRBJ1-3; d_call: -; v_call: TRBV25-1; clone_size: -; cdr3_nt: TGTGCCAGCAGTGAATGGACCCCCCCCGGCCGGGACGTCTCTGGAAACACCATATATTTT; cdr3_aa: CASSEWTPPGRDVSGNTIYF
j_call: TRBJ1-1; d_call: -; v_call: TRBV7-9; clone_size: many; cdr3_nt: TGTGCCAGCAGCTTAACCGTGACAGGTTACACTGAAGCTTTCTTT; cdr3_aa: CASSLTVTGYTEAFF